The 10 T cell receptor beta chains below all came from one sample that was sequenced in a study of blood T cell repertoires in COVID-19. Profiling relied on immunoSEQ multiplex PCR, and the TCRdb table lists in-frame clones only, not all of them. The sample holds 210,000 or so clones, roughly 88% seen once. Sequencing was carried out using peripheral blood. These receptors were collected from a woman in her 40s who had recovered from COVID-19.

The chain recombines TRBV12-5 with TRBJ2-3; D is ambiguous. Between the trimmed V and J ends, which lost 0 bases and 4 bases, there was a span of 11 bases. CDR3 length: 15 residues. The V gene's germline CDR1 is LGHNT and CDR2 FRNRAP. As DNA, the CDR3 is TGTGCTAGTGGTTTGGTAGGCGAGCGAGCAGATACGCAGTATTTT. It encodes CASGLVGERADTQYF. Complete variable domain (other parts from reference TRBV12-5 and TRBJ2-3): DARVTQTPRHKVTEMGQEVTMRCQPILGHNTVFWYRQTMMQGLELLAYFRNRAPLDDSGMPKDRFSAEMPDATLATLKIQPSEPRDSAVYFCASGLVGERADTQYFGPGTRLTVL.

V is TRBV7-8 and J is TRBJ1-1, with 10 bases lining up with TRBD1. Trimming cost V 5 bases and J 11 bases; bases outside gene matches: 5. The length of the CDR3 is 12 residues. Germline CDR1 reads SGHVS; CDR2 reads FQNEAQ. CDR3 protein: CASSQRTGGAFF. Written as DNA, the CDR3 is TGTGCCAGCAGCCAAAGGACAGGGGGTGCTTTCTTT.

The CDR3 loop is CASSPQGAENSPLHF. The CDR3 DNA reads as TGCGCCAGCAGCCCACAGGGGGCGGAAAATTCACCCCTCCACTTT. J is TRBJ1-6 and V is TRBV5-1, with 9 bases that match TRBD1. From germline, CDR1 is SGHRS and CDR2 YFSETQ. This CDR3 is 15 amino acids long. V lost 4 bases and J lost 7; bases outside the gene matches: 6.

The chain employs TRBV19 and TRBJ2-3; 14 bases match TRBD2. The CDR3 has 14 amino acids. CDR1 is LNHDA and CDR2 is SQIVND in the germline V gene (reference sequence). Trimming removed 9 bases from V and 9 bases from J; junction bases left unmatched: 8. CDR3 amino acids: CASHGLAGGLTQYF. The CDR3 region has the DNA TGTGCCAGCCACGGACTAGCGGGAGGCCTAACGCAGTATTTT.

The rearrangement joins TRBV19 to TRBJ2-1; no firm D call. V lost 3 bases, J lost 5 bases, and 14 bases lay in between. The germline gives CDR1 LNHDA, CDR2 SQIVND (reference sequence). This CDR3 contains 15 residues. CDR3: CASSIGRVENNEQFF. DNA of the CDR3: TGTGCCAGTAGTATCGGTCGGGTTGAGAACAATGAGCAGTTCTTC. The variable domain in full, completed from reference TRBV19 and TRBJ2-1, reads DGGITQSPKYLFRKEGQNVTLSCEQNLNHDAMYWYRQDPGQGLRLIYYSQIVNDFQKGDIAEGYSVSREKKESFPLTVTSAQKNPTAFYLCASSIGRVENNEQFFGPGTRLTVL.

The rearrangement joins TRBV13 to TRBJ2-4; D perhaps matches TRBD1 (5 bases). Trimming left V 1 base short and J 2 bases short, with 15 bases between. Germline V gene data show CDR1 as PRHDT and CDR2 as FYEKMQ (reference sequence). This CDR3 spans 17 amino acids. CDR3 protein: CASSLVGAIGTKNIQYF. The CDR3 DNA reads as TGTGCCAGCAGCTTAGTTGGGGCGATTGGGACCAAAAACATTCAGTACTTC. The full variable domain, with the rest looked up from reference TRBV13 and TRBJ2-4, is AAGVIQSPRHLIKEKRETATLKCYPIPRHDTVYWYQQGPGQDPQFLISFYEKMQSDKGSIPDRFSAQQFSDYHSELNMSSLELGDSALYFCASSLVGAIGTKNIQYFGAGTRLSVL.

This chain joins TRBV5-8 and TRBJ1-5; no firm D call. Looked up from germline, CDR1 is SGHTS and CDR2 is YDEGEE. V was shortened by 3 bases and J by 6 bases, with 4 bases between the two germline ends. This CDR3 is built from 11 residues. The CDR3 bases are TGTGCCAGCAGCTACGGTCAGCCCCAGCATTTT. Translation: CASSYGQPQHF.

This chain uses TRBV9 with TRBJ2-6; tentatively, D is TRBD1 (6 bases). The CDR3 covers 18 residues. Germline CDR1 reads SGDLS; CDR2 reads YYNGEE. V lost 4 bases and J lost 1, with 18 bases in between. Here the CDR3 reads CASSPTGTTLSGANVLTF. CDR3 sequence (DNA): TGTGCCAGCAGCCCCACAGGGACCACCCTTTCTGGGGCCAACGTCCTGACTTTC.

This rearrangement joins TRBV29-1 to TRBJ2-7, with 10 nucleotides matching TRBD2. Germline V lookup: CDR1 SQVTM, CDR2 ANQGSEA. The CDR3 is made up of 17 amino acids. Trimming removed 7 bases from V and 0 bases from J; junction bases left unmatched: 15. CDR3: CSAMGLAMSGSSYEQYF. The CDR3 nucleotides are TGCAGCGCAATGGGACTAGCGATGTCCGGAAGCTCCTACGAGCAGTACTTC.

This clone appeared a single time. CDR3 protein: CSGDSGRRGSEQFF. The CDR3 region has the DNA TGCAGCGGGGATAGCGGGAGAAGGGGTAGTGAGCAGTTCTTC. The chain recombines TRBV29-1 with TRBJ2-1; 9 bases map to TRBD2. J gave up 9 bases and V 7 bases, and 13 bases lay outside the gene matches. The length of the CDR3 is 14 residues. Germline V gene data show CDR1 as SQVTM and CDR2 as ANQGSEA.